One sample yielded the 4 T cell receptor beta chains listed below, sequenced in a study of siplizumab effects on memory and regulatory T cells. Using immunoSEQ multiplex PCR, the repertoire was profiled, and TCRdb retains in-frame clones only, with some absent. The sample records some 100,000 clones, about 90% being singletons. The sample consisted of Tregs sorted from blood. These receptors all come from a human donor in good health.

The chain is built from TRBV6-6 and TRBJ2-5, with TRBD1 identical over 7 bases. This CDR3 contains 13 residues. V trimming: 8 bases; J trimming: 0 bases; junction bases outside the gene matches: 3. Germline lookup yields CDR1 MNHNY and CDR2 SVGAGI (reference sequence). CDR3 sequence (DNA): TGTGCCAGCGGGACAGTCAACCAAGAGACCCAGTACTTC. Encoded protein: CASGTVNQETQYF.

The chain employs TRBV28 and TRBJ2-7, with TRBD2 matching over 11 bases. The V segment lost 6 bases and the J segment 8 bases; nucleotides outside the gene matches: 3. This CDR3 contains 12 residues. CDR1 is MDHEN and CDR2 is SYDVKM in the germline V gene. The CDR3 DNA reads TGTGCCAGCAGGCGACTAGCGGGAAAGCAGTACTTC. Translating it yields CASRRLAGKQYF. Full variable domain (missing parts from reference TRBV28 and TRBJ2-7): DVKVTQSSRYLVKRTGEKVFLECVQDMDHENMFWYRQDPGLGLRLIYFSYDVKMKEKGDIPEGYSVSREKKERFSLILESASTNQTSMYLCASRRLAGKQYFGPGTRLTVT.

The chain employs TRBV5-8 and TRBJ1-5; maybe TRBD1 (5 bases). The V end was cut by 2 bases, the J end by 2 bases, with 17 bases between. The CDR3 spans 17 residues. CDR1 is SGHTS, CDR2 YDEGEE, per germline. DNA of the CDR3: TGTGCCAGCAGCTTAATGTGGGGGGGTAGGGGCAATCAGCCCCAGCATTTT. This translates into CASSLMWGGRGNQPQHF.

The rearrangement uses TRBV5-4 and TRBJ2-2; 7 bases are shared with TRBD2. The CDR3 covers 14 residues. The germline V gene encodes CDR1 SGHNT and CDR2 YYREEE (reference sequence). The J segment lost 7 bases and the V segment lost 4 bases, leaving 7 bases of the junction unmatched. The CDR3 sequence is CASSRVPGGGELFF. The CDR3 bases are TGTGCCAGCAGCCGGGTCCCGGGAGGCGGGGAGCTGTTTTTT.